This TCR beta chain was recovered during a study of Graves' ophthalmopathy and Graves' hyperthyroidism (dated by TCRdb to between 2018 and 2020). About the study as a whole: Peripheral blood was collected at initial diagnosis, before any treatment. The study used TCR beta repertoire signatures to distinguish Graves' ophthalmopathy from Graves' hyperthyroidism and to predict progression to ophthalmopathy. In total, approximately 130 blood samples were TCR-sequenced: roughly 45 ophthalmopathy, some 75 hyperthyroidism and some 17 hyperthyroidism-to-ophthalmopathy patients. A discovery set of 100 patients (43 ophthalmopathy, 55 to 60 stable hyperthyroidism) was enrolled to explore V-J signatures distinguishing ophthalmopathy from hyperthyroidism. An independent validation cohort was composed of approximately 19 hyperthyroidism patients and 17 patients who later progressed from hyperthyroidism to ophthalmopathy. T-cell repertoires of thyroid tissue and blood were compared in several hyperthyroidism patients. Following sampling, methimazole starting at 30 mg daily was administered to hyperthyroidism patients, and high-dose intravenous methylprednisolone was administered to ophthalmopathy patients. For training and testing, the 100 patients in the discovery cohort were randomly divided in a 7:3 ratio. The paper as a whole reports these results and caveats: Most of the expanded thyroid clonotypes with a frequency above 0.001 were also detected in blood, and it was suggested that the thyroid immune response may be reflected by blood repertoires. In cross-validation, the 13-signature model distinguished ophthalmopathy from stable hyperthyroidism with less than 90% sensitivity and about 81% specificity, while in the test set the corresponding values were about 80% and 75%. In validation, the model predicted ophthalmopathy progression with over 60% sensitivity and roughly 72% specificity; 12 predicted patients were CT-confirmed with GO in a median of roughly 6.8 months. No statistical method was used to predetermine the sample size, and group allocation was not hidden from the investigators.

This clonotype came up many times. The antigen it binds to is not known. One base away there is no much larger clone; base qualities are not given. V loses 5 bases at its end and J loses 6 bases; junction bases beyond the gene matches: 6. From a lookup of the germline V gene, CDR1 and CDR2 are MDHEN and SYDVKM. The CDR3 holds 14 amino acids from the cysteine to the phenylalanine. The entry retains the CDR3 DNA only, 42 bases that are in frame from base 1. Patients with ophthalmopathy had moderately to severely active disease, with a Clinical Activity Score of 3 or more, a NOSPECS grade of 4 or more, and a disease duration of less than 3 months. Patients were excluded if they had other autoimmune diseases, uncontrolled infections, pregnancy or lactation. Clinical symptoms, serum thyroxine, TRAb, thyroid ultrasound and orbital computed tomography formed the basis of the diagnosis. PBMCs were isolated from 7.5 to 10 ml of fresh peripheral blood by Ficoll-Paque density gradient centrifugation. Total RNA was extracted with Trizol reagent and quality-checked on an Agilent 2100 Bioanalyzer.

For repertoire sequencing, TCR beta CDR3 regions were amplified from RNA transcripts. The first round was an RT-PCR using HTBI primers with the Qiagen OneStep RT-PCR kit, and this first round was followed by a second-round multiplex PCR, then size selection and purification. Libraries were sequenced paired-end with 100 bp reads on an Illumina HiSeq2000. As for the original processing: SOAPnuke was used for read processing, and reads with adapters, uncalled bases, a mean Phred below 15, or no exact constant-primer or identifier match were discarded. High-quality paired reads were merged with COPE v1.2.5. Clonotypes were defined as unique nucleotide sequences and were aligned to IMGT TRB V, D and J references using MiTCR v1.1. Analysis was restricted to V-J combinations with a frequency above 0.0001, which covered 98% to 99.2% of repertoires. For each V-J combination, a TCR clonal expansion and chaos score was defined as F50 clonal expansion divided by the chaos observed in the TCRdist matrix. Features were reduced by Welch's t-statistics and random forest to more than 10 V-J combinations, which fed a naive Bayes classifier. Thyroid-blood repertoire similarity was quantified with the Morisita-Horn index. Clones were called with MiXCR by TCRdb after fastp trimmed the public reads at Q25, and only in-frame beta chains were retained. Duplicate CDR3 protein sequences are folded into a single record with the most common DNA and genes. TCRdb's processing, not the authors', yielded these V and J calls. The sample records about 220,000 distinct CDR3 sequences, 20% to 25% of which are singletons. Roughly 44% of the sample is in the top ten clones.

Sequencing was carried out using peripheral blood. Here the chain combines TRBV28 and TRBJ2-7; 11 nucleotides in the junction match TRBD2. This clonotype originated in a woman in her forties or fifties with Graves' ophthalmopathy. Donor details come from another sample of the same person, matched by shared clones. The DNA sequence is TGTGCCAGCAGTGATAGCGGGAGGGCCCCCGAGCAGTACTTC. Translation gives CASSDSGRAPEQYF.